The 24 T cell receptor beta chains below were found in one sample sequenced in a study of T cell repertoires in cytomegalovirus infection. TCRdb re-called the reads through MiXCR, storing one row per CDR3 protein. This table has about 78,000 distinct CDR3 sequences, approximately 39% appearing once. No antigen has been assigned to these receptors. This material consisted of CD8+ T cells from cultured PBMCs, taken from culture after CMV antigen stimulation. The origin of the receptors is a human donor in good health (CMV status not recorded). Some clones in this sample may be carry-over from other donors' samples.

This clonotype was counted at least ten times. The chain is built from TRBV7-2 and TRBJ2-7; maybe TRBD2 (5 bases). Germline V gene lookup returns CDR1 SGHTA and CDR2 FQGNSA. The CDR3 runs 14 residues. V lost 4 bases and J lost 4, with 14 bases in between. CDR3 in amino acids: CASSSPDYRYEQYF. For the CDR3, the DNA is TGTGCCAGCAGCTCACCTGACTATCGGTACGAGCAGTACTTC.

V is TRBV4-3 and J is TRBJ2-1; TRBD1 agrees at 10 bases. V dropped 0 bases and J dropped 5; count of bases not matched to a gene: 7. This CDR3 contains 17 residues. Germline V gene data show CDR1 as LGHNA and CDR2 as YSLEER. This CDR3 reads CASSQESGTGVNNEQFF. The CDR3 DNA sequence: TGCGCCAGCAGCCAAGAGAGCGGGACAGGGGTTAACAATGAGCAGTTCTTC.

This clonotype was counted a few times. Written as DNA, the CDR3 is TGTGCCAGCAGCCCCAGCGGGAGTCCCTACGAGCAGTACTTC. It translates to CASSPSGSPYEQYF. The chain recombines TRBV7-2 with TRBJ2-7; TRBD2 matches at 8 bases. From germline, CDR1 is SGHTA and CDR2 FQGNSA. The trim removed 5 bases at V and 2 bases at J, leaving 5 bases unmatched. The CDR3 consists of 14 residues.

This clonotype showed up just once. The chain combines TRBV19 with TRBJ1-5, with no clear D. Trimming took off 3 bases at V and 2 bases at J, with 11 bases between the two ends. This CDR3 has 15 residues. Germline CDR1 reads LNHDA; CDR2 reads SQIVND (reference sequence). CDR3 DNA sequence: TGTGCCAGTAGTATTTGGCGGGCCGGCAATCAGCCCCAGCATTTT. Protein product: CASSIWRAGNQPQHF. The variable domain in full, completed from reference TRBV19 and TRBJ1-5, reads DGGITQSPKYLFRKEGQNVTLSCEQNLNHDAMYWYRQDPGQGLRLIYYSQIVNDFQKGDIAEGYSVSREKKESFPLTVTSAQKNPTAFYLCASSIWRAGNQPQHFGDGTRLSIL.

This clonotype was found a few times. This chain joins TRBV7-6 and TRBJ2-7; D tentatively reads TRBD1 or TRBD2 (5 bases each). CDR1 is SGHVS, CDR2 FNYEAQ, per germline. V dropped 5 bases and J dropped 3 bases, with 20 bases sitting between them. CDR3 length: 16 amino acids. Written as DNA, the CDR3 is TGTGCCAGCAGCCCAGCTCACAGTGGGGGATACTACGAGCAGTACTTC. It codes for CASSPAHSGGYYEQYF.

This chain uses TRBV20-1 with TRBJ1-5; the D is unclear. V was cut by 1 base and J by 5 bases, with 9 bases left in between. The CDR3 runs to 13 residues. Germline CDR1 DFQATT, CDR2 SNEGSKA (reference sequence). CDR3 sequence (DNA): TGCAGTGCTAGAGGAGGCGGGGATCAGCCCCAGCATTTT. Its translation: CSARGGGDQPQHF.

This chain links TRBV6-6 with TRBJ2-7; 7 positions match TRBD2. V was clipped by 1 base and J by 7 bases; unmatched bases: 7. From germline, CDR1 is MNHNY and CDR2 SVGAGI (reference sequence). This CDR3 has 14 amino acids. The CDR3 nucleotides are TGTGCCAGCAGTTACTACCCCCCCGGGGGGGAGCAGTACTTC. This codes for CASSYYPPGGEQYF.

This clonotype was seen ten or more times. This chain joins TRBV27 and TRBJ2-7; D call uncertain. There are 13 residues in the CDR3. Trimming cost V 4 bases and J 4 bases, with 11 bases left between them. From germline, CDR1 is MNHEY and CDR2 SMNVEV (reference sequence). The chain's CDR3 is CASSSGPYYEQYF. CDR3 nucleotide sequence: TGTGCCAGCAGTTCCGGGCCTTATTACGAGCAGTACTTC.

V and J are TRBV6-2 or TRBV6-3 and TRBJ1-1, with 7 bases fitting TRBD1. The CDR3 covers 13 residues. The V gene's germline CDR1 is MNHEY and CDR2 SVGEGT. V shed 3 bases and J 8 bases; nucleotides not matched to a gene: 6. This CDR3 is CASSYTGTVEAFF. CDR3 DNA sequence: TGTGCCAGCAGTTATACGGGGACAGTCGAAGCTTTCTTT.

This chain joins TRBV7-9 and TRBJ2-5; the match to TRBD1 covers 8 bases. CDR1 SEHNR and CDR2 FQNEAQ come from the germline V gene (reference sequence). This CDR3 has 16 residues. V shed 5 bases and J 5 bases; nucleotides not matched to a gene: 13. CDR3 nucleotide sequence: TGTGCCAGCAGCGCAACCCGACAGGGGCGTTGGGAGACCCAGTACTTC. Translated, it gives CASSATRQGRWETQYF.

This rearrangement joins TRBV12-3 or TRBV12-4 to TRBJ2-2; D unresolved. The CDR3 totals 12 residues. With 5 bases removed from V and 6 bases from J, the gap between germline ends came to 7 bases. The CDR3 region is CASSPWAGELFF. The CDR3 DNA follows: TGTGCCAGCAGTCCGTGGGCCGGGGAGCTGTTTTTT.

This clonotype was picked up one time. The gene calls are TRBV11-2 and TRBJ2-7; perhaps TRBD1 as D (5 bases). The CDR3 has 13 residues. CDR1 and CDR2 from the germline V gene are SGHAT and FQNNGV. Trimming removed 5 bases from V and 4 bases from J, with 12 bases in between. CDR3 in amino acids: CASSPPDRYEQYF. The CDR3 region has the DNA TGTGCCAGCAGCCCTCCTGACAGATACGAGCAGTACTTC.

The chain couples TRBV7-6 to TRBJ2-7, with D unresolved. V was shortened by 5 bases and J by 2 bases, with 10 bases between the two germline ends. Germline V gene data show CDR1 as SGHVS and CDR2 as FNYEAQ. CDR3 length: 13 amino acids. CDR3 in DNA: TGTGCCAGCAGCCATGCCGTCACCTACGAGCAGTACTTC. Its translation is CASSHAVTYEQYF.

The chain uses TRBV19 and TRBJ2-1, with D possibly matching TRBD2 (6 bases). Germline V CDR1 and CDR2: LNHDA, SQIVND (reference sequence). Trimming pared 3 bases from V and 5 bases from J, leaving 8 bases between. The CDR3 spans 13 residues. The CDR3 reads CASSMEGNNEQFF. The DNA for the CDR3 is TGTGCCAGTAGTATGGAGGGAAACAATGAGCAGTTCTTC. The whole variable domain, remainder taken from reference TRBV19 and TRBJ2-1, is DGGITQSPKYLFRKEGQNVTLSCEQNLNHDAMYWYRQDPGQGLRLIYYSQIVNDFQKGDIAEGYSVSREKKESFPLTVTSAQKNPTAFYLCASSMEGNNEQFFGPGTRLTVL.

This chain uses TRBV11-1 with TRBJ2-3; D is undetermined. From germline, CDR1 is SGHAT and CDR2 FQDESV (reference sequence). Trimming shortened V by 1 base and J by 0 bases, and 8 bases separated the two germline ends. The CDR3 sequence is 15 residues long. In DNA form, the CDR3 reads TGTGCCAGCAGCTTAGGGCTCGGAAGCACAGATACGCAGTATTTT. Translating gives CASSLGLGSTDTQYF.

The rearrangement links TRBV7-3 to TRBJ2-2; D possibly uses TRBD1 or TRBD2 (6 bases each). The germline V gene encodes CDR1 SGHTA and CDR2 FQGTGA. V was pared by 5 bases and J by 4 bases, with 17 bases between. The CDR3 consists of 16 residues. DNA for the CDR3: TGTGCCAGCAGCCTCTCCGGAGGGGGTTTCACCGGGGAGCTGTTTTTT. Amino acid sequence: CASSLSGGGFTGELFF.

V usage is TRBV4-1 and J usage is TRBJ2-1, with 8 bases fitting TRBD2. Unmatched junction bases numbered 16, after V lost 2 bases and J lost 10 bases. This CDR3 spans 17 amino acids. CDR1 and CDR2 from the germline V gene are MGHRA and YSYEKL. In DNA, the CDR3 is TGCGCCAGCAGCCAAAGGACCGAAGCGGGGGCCGGGACCGAGCAGTTCTTC. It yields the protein CASSQRTEAGAGTEQFF.

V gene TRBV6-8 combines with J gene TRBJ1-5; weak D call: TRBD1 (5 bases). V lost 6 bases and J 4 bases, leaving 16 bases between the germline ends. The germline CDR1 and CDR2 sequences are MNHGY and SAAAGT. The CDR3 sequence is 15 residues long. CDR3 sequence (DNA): TGTGCCAGCAGCGCCCTCGGGGCGGCTAATCAGCCCCAGCATTTT. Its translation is CASSALGAANQPQHF.

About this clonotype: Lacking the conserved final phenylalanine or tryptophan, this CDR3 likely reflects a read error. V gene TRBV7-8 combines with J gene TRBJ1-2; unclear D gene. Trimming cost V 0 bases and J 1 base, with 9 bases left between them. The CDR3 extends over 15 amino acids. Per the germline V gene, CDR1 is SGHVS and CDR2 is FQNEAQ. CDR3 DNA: TGTGCCAGCAGCTTAGCCAGGACTATTAACTATGGCTACACCCTC. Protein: CASSLARTINYGYTL.

CDR3 nucleotides: TGTGCCAGCAACCTTTGGGGACAGGGGGCTTACGAGCAGTACTTC. Translated: CASNLWGQGAYEQYF. The rearrangement links TRBV12-3 or TRBV12-4 to TRBJ2-7; 12 bases agree with TRBD1. J lost 4 bases, V lost 7 bases, and 8 bases had no gene match. This CDR3 has 15 residues.

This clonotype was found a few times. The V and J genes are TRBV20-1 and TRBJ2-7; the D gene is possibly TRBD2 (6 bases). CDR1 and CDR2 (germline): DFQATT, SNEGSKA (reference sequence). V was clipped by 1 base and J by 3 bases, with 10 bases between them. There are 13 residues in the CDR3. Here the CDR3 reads CSARGGTYYEQYF. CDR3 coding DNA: TGCAGTGCTAGAGGCGGGACTTACTACGAGCAGTACTTC.

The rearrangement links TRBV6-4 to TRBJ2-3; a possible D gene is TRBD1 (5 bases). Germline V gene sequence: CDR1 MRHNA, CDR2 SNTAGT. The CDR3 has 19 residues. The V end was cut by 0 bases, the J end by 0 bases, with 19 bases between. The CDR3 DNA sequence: TGTGCCAGCAGTGACTCGATTGTCAGGGCGTTAGTTAGCACAGATACGCAGTATTTT. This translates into CASSDSIVRALVSTDTQYF.

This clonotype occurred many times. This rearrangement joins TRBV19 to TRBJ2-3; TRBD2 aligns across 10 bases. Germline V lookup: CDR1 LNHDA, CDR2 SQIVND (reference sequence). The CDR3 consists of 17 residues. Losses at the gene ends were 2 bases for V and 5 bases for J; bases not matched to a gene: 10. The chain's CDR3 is CASSITAGLAPRDTQYF. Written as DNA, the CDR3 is TGTGCCAGTAGTATAACGGCGGGACTAGCGCCCAGAGATACGCAGTATTTT.

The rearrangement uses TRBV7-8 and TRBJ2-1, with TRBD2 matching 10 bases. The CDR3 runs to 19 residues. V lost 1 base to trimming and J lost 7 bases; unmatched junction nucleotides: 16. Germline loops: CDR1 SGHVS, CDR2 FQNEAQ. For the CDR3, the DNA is TGTGCCAGCAGCTTAGAACTTGCAGGGTTCCAGCGGGGGGGAAATGAGCAGTTCTTC. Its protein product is CASSLELAGFQRGGNEQFF.